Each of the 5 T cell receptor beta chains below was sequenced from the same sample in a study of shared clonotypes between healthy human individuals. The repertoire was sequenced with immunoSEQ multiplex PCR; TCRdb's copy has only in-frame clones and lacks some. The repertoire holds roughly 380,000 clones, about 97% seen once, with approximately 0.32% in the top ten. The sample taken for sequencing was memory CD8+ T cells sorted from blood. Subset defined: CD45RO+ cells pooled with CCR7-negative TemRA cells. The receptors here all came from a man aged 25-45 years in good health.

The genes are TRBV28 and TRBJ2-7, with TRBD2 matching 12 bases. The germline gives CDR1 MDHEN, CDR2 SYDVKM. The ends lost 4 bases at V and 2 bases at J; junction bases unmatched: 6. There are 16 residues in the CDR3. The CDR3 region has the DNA TGTGCCAGCAGTTGGGGGCGACTAGCGGGAGCCTACGAGCAGTACTTC. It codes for CASSWGRLAGAYEQYF.

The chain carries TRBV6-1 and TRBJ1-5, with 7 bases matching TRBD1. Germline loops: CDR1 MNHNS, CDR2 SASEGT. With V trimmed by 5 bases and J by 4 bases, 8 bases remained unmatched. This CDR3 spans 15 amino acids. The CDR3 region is CASSTIRGTNQPQHF. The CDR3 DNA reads TGTGCCAGCAGTACTATCAGGGGGACAAATCAGCCCCAGCATTTT.

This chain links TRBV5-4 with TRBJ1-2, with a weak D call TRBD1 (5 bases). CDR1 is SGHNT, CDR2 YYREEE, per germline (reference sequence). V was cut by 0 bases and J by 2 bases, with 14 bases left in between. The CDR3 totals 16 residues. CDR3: CASSLGVRGGNYGYTF. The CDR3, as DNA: TGTGCCAGCAGCTTGGGAGTACGCGGGGGAAACTATGGCTACACCTTC.

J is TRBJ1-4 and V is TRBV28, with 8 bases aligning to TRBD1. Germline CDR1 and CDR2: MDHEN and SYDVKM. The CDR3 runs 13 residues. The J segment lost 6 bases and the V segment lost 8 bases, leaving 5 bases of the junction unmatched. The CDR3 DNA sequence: TGTGCCAGCTTCGGGACAGGATATGAAAAACTGTTTTTT. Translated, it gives CASFGTGYEKLFF.

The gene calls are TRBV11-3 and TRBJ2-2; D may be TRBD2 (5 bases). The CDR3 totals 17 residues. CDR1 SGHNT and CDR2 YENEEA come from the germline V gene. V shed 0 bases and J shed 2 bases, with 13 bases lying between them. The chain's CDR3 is CASSLEPRGFNTGELFF. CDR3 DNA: TGTGCCAGCAGCTTAGAACCGAGAGGGTTTAACACCGGGGAGCTGTTTTTT.